This entry lists 18 T cell receptor beta chains sequenced from one sample in a study of shared clonotypes between healthy human individuals. The protocol was immunoSEQ multiplex PCR, while the TCRdb copy is restricted to in-frame clones and leaves out a portion. The sample shows some 1.1 million clones, roughly 80% of them seen only once. Sample: memory CD4+ T cells from PBMCs. Noted subset: CD45RA-negative fraction. The receptors were gathered from a man aged 18 to 30 in good health. Some clones in this sample may be carry-over from other donors' samples.

In nucleotides, the CDR3 is TGTGCCTGGAATCGAGGGACCTACGAGCAGTACTTC. Its translation is CAWNRGTYEQYF. The V gene is TRBV30, the J gene TRBJ2-7, with a possible D match to TRBD2 (5 bases). Trimming removed 4 bases at V and 2 bases at J, with 9 bases between. CDR1 and CDR2 from the germline V gene are GTSNPN and SVGIG (reference sequence). The CDR3 runs to 12 residues.

Remarks on this clone: The sample contains more than one DNA sequence encoding this CDR3. This chain joins TRBV5-1 and TRBJ1-2, with D possibly being TRBD1 (6 bases). The V end was cut by 2 bases, the J end by 2 bases, with 7 bases between. CDR3 length: 13 amino acids. The germline gives CDR1 SGHRS, CDR2 YFSETQ. Here the CDR3 reads CASSLGGNYGYTF. For the CDR3, the DNA is TGCGCCAGCAGCTTAGGGGGGAACTATGGCTACACCTTC.

The chain joins TRBV2 to TRBJ1-5; D is perhaps TRBD1 (5 bases). V was cut by 6 bases and J by 7 bases, with 19 bases left in between. CDR1 and CDR2 from the germline V gene are SNHLY and FYNNEI. CDR3 length equals 15 residues. The DNA of the CDR3 is TGTGCCAGCAGGCCCGGGGCCGGGACGGGGCAGCCCCAGCATTTT. It yields the protein CASRPGAGTGQPQHF.

The rearrangement joins TRBV28 to TRBJ2-5; D not certain. The CDR3 contains 14 residues. V shed 2 bases and J shed 2 bases, with 9 bases lying between them. Germline CDR1 reads MDHEN; CDR2 reads SYDVKM. CDR3 in amino acids: CASSLTSSQETQYF. The DNA of the CDR3 is TGTGCCAGCAGTTTAACCTCCAGTCAAGAGACCCAGTACTTC.

V is TRBV30 and J is TRBJ1-2; a weak D match, TRBD1 (6 bases). Germline CDR1 reads GTSNPN; CDR2 reads SVGIG (reference sequence). V was cut by 7 bases and J by 0 bases, with 24 bases left in between. This CDR3 spans 17 amino acids. The CDR3 here is CALYRAKQANANYGYTF. The CDR3 DNA reads as TGTGCCTTATACAGGGCTAAACAGGCTAATGCTAACTATGGCTACACCTTC.

The chain links TRBV5-1 to TRBJ2-4; 7 nucleotides match TRBD2. With 4 bases clipped from V and 0 bases from J, the junction kept 7 bases outside the gene matches. This CDR3 region has 16 residues. CDR1 and CDR2 from the germline V gene are SGHRS and YFSETQ. The CDR3 loop is CASSPGLFLAKNIQYF. The CDR3 DNA reads TGCGCCAGCAGCCCGGGACTATTTCTAGCCAAAAACATTCAGTACTTC.

The chain combines TRBV6-6 with TRBJ2-7, with 8 bases identical to TRBD1. The CDR3 is 14 amino acids. CDR1 is MNHNY, CDR2 SVGAGI, per germline (reference sequence). V lost 5 bases and J lost 5; bases outside the gene matches: 8. The DNA for the CDR3 is TGTGCCAGCAGTAGGCCGACAGGGGAACACGAGCAGTACTTC. Translation: CASSRPTGEHEQYF.

This clone was recorded a few times. The chain combines TRBV7-2 with TRBJ2-5; D is unclear. CDR3 length: 14 amino acids. V lost 0 bases and J 5 bases, leaving 10 bases between the germline ends. The germline CDR1 and CDR2 sequences are SGHTA and FQGNSA. The CDR3 coding sequence is TGTGCCAGCAGCTTAGCGCGGTTCGGCGAGACCCAGTACTTC. Encoded protein: CASSLARFGETQYF.

V usage is TRBV9 and J usage is TRBJ2-3, with 9 bases fitting TRBD1. J gave up 2 bases and V 0 bases, and 4 bases lay outside the gene matches. This CDR3 is built from 16 residues. CDR1 is SGDLS and CDR2 is YYNGEE in the germline V gene. CDR3 DNA sequence: TGTGCCAGCAGCGTAGTGGGACAGGGCTACACAGATACGCAGTATTTT. Its protein product is CASSVVGQGYTDTQYF. Supplemented by reference TRBV9 and TRBJ2-3, the full variable domain reads DSGVTQTPKHLITATGQRVTLRCSPRSGDLSVYWYQQSLDQGLQFLIQYYNGEERAKGNILERFSAQQFPDLHSELNLSSLELGDSALYFCASSVVGQGYTDTQYFGPGTRLTVL.

The chain has TRBV11-1 and TRBJ2-2; D may match TRBD1 or TRBD2 (5 bases each). CDR1 is SGHAT and CDR2 is FQDESV in the germline V gene (reference sequence). The CDR3 contains 17 residues. V lost 2 bases to trimming and J lost 4 bases, with 17 bases between them. The CDR3 protein is CASSLSWGRRSTGELFF. The CDR3 bases are TGTGCCAGCAGCTTATCATGGGGGAGAAGGAGCACCGGGGAGCTGTTTTTT.

Remarks on this clone: This could be a read error, since a much larger clone is one nucleotide away. The same CDR3 also results from other DNA sequences found in this sample. The gene calls are TRBV30 and TRBJ1-2; weak D call: TRBD1 (5 bases). Germline V gene sequence: CDR1 GTSNPN, CDR2 SVGIG (reference sequence). The germline V and J ends were trimmed by 2 bases and 8 bases, with 9 bases remaining between them. This CDR3 comprises 11 residues. In DNA form, the CDR3 reads TGTGCCTGGAGTCAGGGATCAGGCTACACCTTC. Protein sequence: CAWSQGSGYTF.

This chain connects TRBV28 to TRBJ2-2; D ambiguous. Germline CDR1 and CDR2: MDHEN and SYDVKM. Trimming stripped 6 bases from V and 5 bases from J, with 13 bases between. The CDR3 covers 14 residues. The DNA of the CDR3 is TGTGCCAGCAGACCTAACCTTTGGACCGGGGAGCTGTTTTTT. Protein product: CASRPNLWTGELFF. The full variable domain, in which reference TRBV28 and TRBJ2-2 provide the parts outside the CDR3, is DVKVTQSSRYLVKRTGEKVFLECVQDMDHENMFWYRQDPGLGLRLIYFSYDVKMKEKGDIPEGYSVSREKKERFSLILESASTNQTSMYLCASRPNLWTGELFFGEGSRLTVL.

The genes are TRBV28 and TRBJ2-2; tentatively, D is TRBD1 or TRBD2 (6 bases each). The germline V gene encodes CDR1 MDHEN and CDR2 SYDVKM. CDR3 length: 16 residues. Trimming shortened V by 5 bases and J by 4 bases, and 17 bases separated the two germline ends. In DNA form, the CDR3 reads TGTGCCAGCAGTCTACCGCTAGGAGGGGGCACCGGGGAGCTGTTTTTT. It is translated as CASSLPLGGGTGELFF.

The rearrangement uses TRBV28 and TRBJ2-7; perhaps TRBD2 as D (7 bases). Germline-derived CDR1 and CDR2 are MDHEN and SYDVKM. V lost 5 bases, J lost 3 bases, and 20 bases lay in between. The length of the CDR3 is 16 residues. CDR3: CASSMYTGGEFYEQYF. In DNA form, the CDR3 reads TGTGCCAGCAGTATGTATACGGGGGGCGAATTCTACGAGCAGTACTTC.

Comments on this clone: Since a much larger clone is just one base distant, this may be a read error. The chain couples TRBV29-1 to TRBJ1-4, with D unclear. The CDR3 is 12 residues long. CDR1 is SQVTM, CDR2 ANQGSEA, per germline. The CDR3: CRARDLGEKLFF. CDR3 in DNA: TGCAGAGCTCGGGATCTAGGCGAAAAACTGTTTTTT.

CDR3 DNA sequence: TGTGCCAGCAGTGGGACTGCTAGCACAGATACGCAGTATTTT. Translating it yields CASSGTASTDTQYF. V and J are TRBV27 and TRBJ2-3, with D maybe TRBD2 (6 bases). V lost 5 bases, J lost 0 bases, and 9 bases lay in between. CDR1 is MNHEY, CDR2 SMNVEV, per germline (reference sequence). The CDR3 runs 14 residues.

V gene TRBV28 combines with J gene TRBJ2-7, with 8 bases aligning to TRBD1. Germline loops: CDR1 MDHEN, CDR2 SYDVKM. With V trimmed by 4 bases and J by 7 bases, 15 bases remained unmatched. This CDR3 is 16 amino acids long. The CDR3 coding sequence is TGTGCCAGCAGTTCTCTAACCGGACAGGGATTGGGTGAGCAGTACTTC. As protein: CASSSLTGQGLGEQYF.

CDR3 coding DNA: TGTGCCAGCAGTTTGATTCCAGGGAGCACTGAAGCTTTCTTT. Its translation: CASSLIPGSTEAFF. V usage is TRBV28 and J usage is TRBJ1-1; possible D gene TRBD1, 5 bases. This CDR3 is 14 amino acids long. Per germline, CDR1 MDHEN and CDR2 SYDVKM. V dropped 3 bases and J dropped 4 bases, with 12 bases sitting between them.